The 9 T cell receptor beta chains listed next were all sequenced from one sample in a study of CD8+CD57+ T cells in acquired aplastic anemia. Using genomic DNA as the template, TCR beta VDJ and CDR3 profiling was carried out. TCRdb ran MiXCR on the reads and lists one entry per CDR3 protein. Here the sample spans 100,000 to 150,000 distinct CDR3 sequences, roughly two fifths being singletons. Sequenced input: sorted CD4+, CD8+, or CD8+CD57+ T cells (not recorded which) from PBMCs. Every receptor here comes from a human donor in good health, serving as a control.

The chain recombines TRBV10-1 with TRBJ2-7; either TRBD1 or TRBD2 may fit D (6 bases each). There are 16 residues in the CDR3. In germline, CDR1 is WNHNN, CDR2 SYGVQD (reference sequence). Trimming took 4 bases from V and 4 from J, leaving 20 bases between them. CDR3 sequence (DNA): TGCGCCAGCAGTGGCTCTGTAGGCAGGGGAGGATACGAGCAGTACTTC. It codes for CASSGSVGRGGYEQYF.

In this sample, this clonotype turned up many times. This rearrangement joins TRBV5-1 to TRBJ2-1; 9 bases are shared with TRBD1. The CDR3 totals 15 residues. Germline trimming cut 4 bases from V and 6 bases from J; bases unmatched to any gene: 8. Germline values: CDR1 SGHRS, CDR2 YFSETQ. The CDR3 region is CASSEGTGRGNEQFF. CDR3 DNA: TGCGCCAGCAGCGAAGGGACAGGGCGAGGCAATGAGCAGTTCTTC. Looking up the rest from reference TRBV5-1 and TRBJ2-1 gives the full variable domain: KAGVTQTPRYLIKTRGQQVTLSCSPISGHRSVSWYQQTPGQGLQFLFEYFSETQRNKGNFPGRFSGRQFSNSRSEMNVSTLELGDSALYLCASSEGTGRGNEQFFGPGTRLTVL.

This clonotype has at least ten counts. This chain links TRBV6-1 with TRBJ1-2, with D perhaps TRBD1 (6 bases). Germline CDR1 reads MNHNS; CDR2 reads SASEGT. Trimming cost V 6 bases and J 7 bases, with 9 bases left between them. The length of the CDR3 is 11 residues. The CDR3 DNA reads as TGTGCCAGCAGCGAGGGGGGTGGCTACACCTTC. Encoded protein: CASSEGGGYTF.

The rearrangement uses TRBV11-1 and TRBJ2-2; tentatively, D is TRBD1 (5 bases). Trimming shortened V by 0 bases and J by 1 base, and 9 bases separated the two germline ends. Per germline, CDR1 SGHAT and CDR2 FQDESV (reference sequence). The CDR3 runs 16 residues. The CDR3 DNA is TGTGCCAGCAGCTTAGCCAGGACATTGAACACCGGGGAGCTGTTTTTT. This sequence encodes CASSLARTLNTGELFF.

This clonotype has a count of ten or more. The CDR3 sequence: CASSQVPGRDNEQFF. The CDR3 DNA is TGTGCCAGCAGCCAAGTGCCAGGGCGGGACAATGAGCAGTTCTTC. The V call is TRBV3-1, the J call TRBJ2-1; tentatively, D is TRBD1 or TRBD2 (5 bases each). The CDR3 spans 15 residues. The V gene lost 1 base and the J gene lost 5 bases, with 12 bases spanning the gap. Germline V gene data show CDR1 as LGHDT and CDR2 as YNNKEL (reference sequence).

This chain joins TRBV25-1 and TRBJ2-1; 7 bases agree with TRBD1. This CDR3 has 14 amino acids. V lost 5 bases and J lost 8; bases outside the gene matches: 9. Germline V gene sequence: CDR1 MGHDK, CDR2 SYGVNS. Written as DNA, the CDR3 is TGTGCCAGCAGTCGGGCAGGGGGTTCTGATGAGCAGTTCTTC. Translating gives CASSRAGGSDEQFF.

This clonotype was found a few times. The rearrangement joins TRBV24-1 to TRBJ2-7, with 9 bases matching TRBD1. There are 17 residues in the CDR3. J lost 3 bases, V lost 4 bases, and 12 bases had no gene match. Looked up from germline, CDR1 is KGHDR and CDR2 is SFDVKD. CDR3 region: CATSDPPGTGKGYEQYF. DNA for the CDR3: TGTGCCACCAGTGACCCACCCGGGACAGGGAAAGGCTACGAGCAGTACTTC.

This clonotype appeared many times. The junction differs from germline at one of its ends, possibly a read error. The chain employs TRBV14 and TRBJ2-7, with D uncertain. CDR3 length equals 14 residues. Germline CDR1 reads SGHDN; CDR2 reads FVKESK. CDR3 in DNA: TGTGCCAGCAGCCAAGATCTGGCCTCCTACGAGCGGTACTTC. It is translated as CASSQDLASYERYF.

The chain is built from TRBV11-3 and TRBJ2-7, with 11 bases lining up with TRBD2. This CDR3 contains 15 residues. V shed 5 bases, J shed 7 bases, and the junction held 10 bases outside the gene matches. CDR1 SGHNT and CDR2 YENEEA come from the germline V gene. The CDR3 reads CASSPTGTSGLEQYF. CDR3 bases: TGTGCCAGCAGCCCCACCGGGACTAGCGGCTTGGAGCAGTACTTC.